These 14 T cell receptor beta chains originate from one sample sequenced in a study of beta chain features in type 1 diabetes. The whole isolated RNA underwent reverse transcription, so sequencing captured expressed TCRB transcripts. This table comes from immunoSEQ multiplex PCR, and its TCRdb copy is limited to in-frame clones, with some not included. The sample lists under 350,000 clones, approximately 8.1% seen once, with more than 0.9% in the top ten. The material sequenced was central memory CD4+ T cells from blood. Receptor source: a woman younger than 35 in good health.

This clone was detected only a few times. CDR3 sequence reads: CASSQDTAVTGGAFF. The CDR3 DNA is TGTGCCAGCAGCCAAGATACGGCAGTGACAGGCGGAGCTTTCTTT. This chain connects TRBV4-2 to TRBJ1-1, with D perhaps TRBD1 (6 bases). V was trimmed by 0 bases and J by 10 bases, leaving 18 bases between them. This CDR3 region has 15 residues. Germline V CDR1 and CDR2: LGHNA, YNFKEQ.

This rearrangement joins TRBV9 to TRBJ1-1; 9 bases match TRBD1. Germline CDR1 SGDLS, CDR2 YYNGEE. This CDR3 spans 15 amino acids. The J segment lost 1 base and the V segment lost 4 bases, leaving 5 bases of the junction unmatched. The DNA for the CDR3 is TGTGCCAGCAGCAAAACGGGACAGGGGAACACTGAAGCTTTCTTT. Its protein product is CASSKTGQGNTEAFF.

The CDR3 nucleotides read TGTGCCATCAGTGACCCCGCGGGACAGGGCGCAGATACGCAGTATTTT. This translates into CAISDPAGQGADTQYF. The chain couples TRBV10-3 to TRBJ2-3; 9 nucleotides agree with TRBD1. This CDR3 is 16 amino acids long. Germline-derived CDR1 and CDR2 are ENHRY and SYGVKD. V shed 3 bases, J shed 4 bases, and the junction held 8 bases outside the gene matches.

This clone was detected a few times. The chain has TRBV7-2 and TRBJ2-3, with D perhaps TRBD2 (6 bases). The CDR3 is 14 residues long. Germline V gene sequence: CDR1 SGHTA, CDR2 FQGNSA. V was clipped by 1 base and J by 4 bases, with 9 bases between them. The CDR3 region is CASSLGERADTQYF. CDR3 sequence (DNA): TGTGCCAGCAGCTTAGGGGAGCGGGCAGATACGCAGTATTTT.

The chain carries TRBV30 and TRBJ1-2; 7 positions agree with TRBD1. This CDR3 is 11 amino acids long. The germline V gene encodes CDR1 GTSNPN and CDR2 SVGIG (reference sequence). V shed 5 bases and J 7 bases; nucleotides not matched to a gene: 4. CDR3 amino acids: CAWEQGIGYTF. In nucleotides, the CDR3 is TGTGCCTGGGAACAGGGGATTGGCTACACCTTC.

This clone was found a few times. The gene calls are TRBV28 and TRBJ2-3; maybe TRBD1 (5 bases). Looked up from germline, CDR1 is MDHEN and CDR2 is SYDVKM. V was shortened by 2 bases and J by 4 bases, with 7 bases between the two germline ends. The CDR3 runs to 13 residues. The CDR3 is CASSLTGPDTQYF. DNA of the CDR3: TGTGCCAGCAGTTTAACAGGCCCAGATACGCAGTATTTT.

V gene TRBV10-3 combines with J gene TRBJ2-7, with 7 bases lining up with TRBD2. Trimming at V came to 3 bases and at J to 6 bases, leaving 8 bases not matched to a gene. CDR1 is ENHRY, CDR2 SYGVKD, per germline. CDR3 length: 14 residues. The CDR3 sequence is CAISEGLVGAEQYF. The CDR3 DNA sequence: TGTGCCATCAGTGAAGGACTAGTTGGTGCCGAGCAGTACTTC.

V usage is TRBV7-9 and J usage is TRBJ2-7; 7 nucleotides line up with TRBD1. The V gene end was trimmed by 6 bases and the J gene end by 3 bases; junction bases not matched to a gene: 5. The CDR3 has 13 amino acids. Germline V lookup: CDR1 SEHNR, CDR2 FQNEAQ (reference sequence). The CDR3 spells CASSQTGNYEQYF. The CDR3 DNA follows: TGTGCCAGCAGTCAGACAGGGAACTACGAGCAGTACTTC. The complete variable domain, with remaining parts taken from reference TRBV7-9 and TRBJ2-7, reads DTGVSQNPRHKITKRGQNVTFRCDPISEHNRLYWYRQTLGQGPEFLTYFQNEAQLEKSRLLSDRFSAERPKGSFSTLEIQRTEQGDSAMYLCASSQTGNYEQYFGPGTRLTVT.

This clone was picked up a small number of times. The V call is TRBV4-3, the J call TRBJ2-2, with D unresolved. The V and J ends lost 7 bases and 5 bases respectively, with 11 bases between them. The CDR3 contains 13 residues. Germline lookup yields CDR1 LGHNA and CDR2 YSLEER. CDR3 amino acids: CASTLAQTGELFF. CDR3 sequence (DNA): TGCGCCAGCACCCTTGCACAAACCGGGGAGCTGTTTTTT.

The chain links TRBV6-6 to TRBJ2-5; 11 bases align to TRBD2. CDR1 and CDR2 from the germline V gene are MNHNY and SVGAGI (reference sequence). Trimming cost V 6 bases and J 9 bases; bases outside gene matches: 12. This CDR3 spans 15 amino acids. The DNA of the CDR3 is TGTGCCAGCAGACCAGACCTAGCGGGGGGCTCCCCCCAGTACTTC. Residues: CASRPDLAGGSPQYF.

As to this clone: At one end, the junction sequence differs from germline, possibly due to a read error. This chain connects TRBV19 to TRBJ2-1; D is perhaps TRBD2 (6 bases). The CDR3 extends over 15 amino acids. The germline V gene has CDR1 LNHDA and CDR2 SQIVND (reference sequence). As DNA, the CDR3 is TGTGCCAGTAGAATAGGGGATCTAGTCGGGGGTGAGCAGTTCTTC. Translation: CASRIGDLVGGEQFF.

This clone was seen a handful of times. The V and J genes are TRBV7-9 and TRBJ2-5, with 9 positions matching TRBD2. The CDR3 has 15 amino acids. The V gene's germline CDR1 is SEHNR and CDR2 FQNEAQ (reference sequence). The ends lost 5 bases at V and 6 bases at J; junction bases unmatched: 10. Written as DNA, the CDR3 is TGTGCCAGCAGCCCCGGGACTAGCTTCGTGCAGACCCAGTACTTC. It specifies CASSPGTSFVQTQYF.

A note on this clone: With a much larger clone just one base away, this may be a read error. The same CDR3 also results from other DNA sequences found in this sample. This chain connects TRBV6-5 to TRBJ1-2; 8 bases match TRBD1. The V gene's germline CDR1 is MNHEY and CDR2 SVGAGI. This CDR3 is built from 13 residues. J lost 3 bases, V lost 5 bases, and 2 bases had no gene match. The CDR3, as DNA: TGTGCCAGCAGTCCGACAGGGGACTATGGCTACACCTTC. This encodes CASSPTGDYGYTF.

This clone was seen only a few times. The V call is TRBV27, the J call TRBJ1-4, with D maybe TRBD1 (6 bases). Germline-derived CDR1 and CDR2 are MNHEY and SMNVEV (reference sequence). V lost 2 bases and J 8 bases, leaving 12 bases between the germline ends. The CDR3 is made up of 14 amino acids. The CDR3 bases are TGTGCCAGCAGTTTAGCAGGGGCCGGGGAAAAACTGTTTTTT. Amino acid sequence: CASSLAGAGEKLFF.